This is a list of T cell receptor beta chains from one sample in a study of post-analysis software for immune sequencing data. TCRdb recomputed calls from the PCR reads with MiXCR, one row per CDR3 protein. This sample has more than 450,000 distinct CDR3 sequences; around a third occur once, and the top ten carry approximately 6%. The sequenced sample consisted of blood. Receptors originate from a girl under 18 with multiple sclerosis. Each CDR3 is given with its conserved first and last residue. A D gene is named only where the DNA matches it firmly. Clone size, where shown, is once, few, many, or a class for clones that have expanded.

D: TRBD1; J: TRBJ2-7; size: -; V: TRBV4-1; DNA: TGCGCCAGCAGCCTGGGACAGCGACCTTCCTACGAGCAGTACTTC; CDR3: CASSLGQRPSYEQYF
D: -; J: TRBJ1-5; size: -; V: TRBV7-2; DNA: TGTGCCAGCAGCTTGAAAGGGCTCATGTTCTTCGAGAGGGATAATCAGCCCCAGCATTTT; CDR3: CASSLKGLMFFERDNQPQHF
D: TRBD1; J: TRBJ2-7; size: -; V: TRBV20-1; DNA: TGCAGTGCTTGTGAGGACAGGCCCTACGAGCAGTACTTC; CDR3: CSACEDRPYEQYF
D: TRBD1; J: TRBJ2-5; size: -; V: TRBV4-1; DNA: TGCGCCAGCAGCCCCGACAGGGGGATAGAGACCCAGTACTTC; CDR3: CASSPDRGIETQYF
D: TRBD1; J: TRBJ2-1; size: few; V: TRBV24-1; DNA: TGTGCCACCAGTGATCCGAACAGGGGAAATGAGCAGTTCTTC; CDR3: CATSDPNRGNEQFF
D: -; J: TRBJ1-2; size: -; V: TRBV5-6; DNA: TGTGCCAGCAGCTCGAGACAGGCGGTCAGCTATGGCTACACCTTC; CDR3: CASSSRQAVSYGYTF
D: TRBD1; J: TRBJ1-2; size: -; V: TRBV29-1; DNA: TGCAGCACGCTTCTACAGGGGGCGCGGGGCTACACCTTC; CDR3: CSTLLQGARGYTF
D: -; J: TRBJ2-5; size: once; V: TRBV7-8; DNA: TGTGCCAGCAGCTTAGTTTTTGGCCAAGAGACCCAGTACTTC; CDR3: CASSLVFGQETQYF
D: -; J: TRBJ2-5; size: -; V: TRBV21-1; DNA: TGTGCCAGCAGCAATTCTGGGAATCAAGAGACCCAGTACTTC; CDR3: CASSNSGNQETQYF
D: -; J: TRBJ2-7; size: -; V: TRBV20-1; DNA: TGCAGTGCTGGAGAGCTTAGGCAGGGTACCCTTCCTGTCGAGCAGTACTTC; CDR3: CSAGELRQGTLPVEQYF
D: -; J: TRBJ2-6; size: -; V: TRBV20-1; DNA: TGCAGTGCTAGCCGCAGGTTATCTGGGGCCAACGTCCTGACTTTC; CDR3: CSASRRLSGANVLTF
D: TRBD2; J: TRBJ2-1; size: -; V: TRBV5-1; DNA: TGCGCCAGCAGAGCGTCTAGCGGGGGGCCAGGGGAGACCCAGTTCTTC; CDR3: CASRASSGGPGETQFF
D: TRBD1; J: TRBJ2-6; size: -; V: TRBV29-1; DNA: TGCAGCGTCGGACAGGGTTCCGGGGCCAACGTCCTGACTTTC; CDR3: CSVGQGSGANVLTF
D: -; J: TRBJ1-1; size: few; V: TRBV20-1; DNA: TGCAGTGCTAGAGATTGGGGAGAAAAAAACACTGAAGCTTTCTTT; CDR3: CSARDWGEKNTEAFF
D: -; J: TRBJ2-1; size: few; V: TRBV25-1; DNA: TGTGCCAGCAGTGAAGTAGGGGGTACGTTCTTC; CDR3: CASSEVGGTFF
D: -; J: TRBJ2-3; size: -; V: TRBV27; DNA: TGTGCCAGCAGTGGAATCACAACATTAGCTGGCACAGATACGCAGTATTTT; CDR3: CASSGITTLAGTDTQYF
D: TRBD1; J: TRBJ1-1; size: -; V: TRBV28; DNA: TGTGCCAGCAGTTACCCAATACCGGACAGGTCGAACACTGAAGCTTTCTTT; CDR3: CASSYPIPDRSNTEAFF
D: -; J: TRBJ2-1; size: few; V: TRBV21-1; DNA: TGTGCCAGCAGCAAGCCCGGGCCCCGAGGGCGGTGGGAGCAGTTCTTC; CDR3: CASSKPGPRGRWEQFF
D: TRBD1; J: TRBJ1-1; size: -; V: TRBV6-5; DNA: TGTGCCAGCAGCCCACCGACAGGGCGAAGGACTGAAGCTTTCTTT; CDR3: CASSPPTGRRTEAFF
D: -; J: TRBJ2-3; size: -; V: TRBV5-1; DNA: TGCGCCAGCAGCCCGTGGGACGGAGGCACAGATACGCAGTATTTT; CDR3: CASSPWDGGTDTQYF
D: -; J: TRBJ1-1; size: -; V: TRBV7-9; DNA: TGTGCCACAGAGGGAGCTTTCTTT; CDR3: CATEGAFF
D: -; J: TRBJ2-1; size: -; V: TRBV27; DNA: TGTGCCAGCAGTTTATGGAGCAGGGGCCCCTACAATGAGCAGTTCTTC; CDR3: CASSLWSRGPYNEQFF
D: TRBD2; J: TRBJ2-1; size: -; V: TRBV20-1; DNA: TGCAGTGCTAGCCCCCCTGGGGCCAGCGGGGGCCCCTACAATGAGCAGTTCTTC; CDR3: CSASPPGASGGPYNEQFF
D: -; J: TRBJ1-6; size: many; V: TRBV25-1; DNA: TGTGCCAGCAGTGAATCGGACAGCCCGAATTCACCCCTCCACTTT; CDR3: CASSESDSPNSPLHF
D: TRBD2; J: TRBJ2-3; size: -; V: TRBV19; DNA: TGTGCCAGGTATAGCGGGGGAACAGATACGCAGTATTTT; CDR3: CARYSGGTDTQYF
D: -; J: TRBJ2-4; size: few; V: TRBV7-9; DNA: TGTGCCAGCAGTCTGGGGACATACGACAAAAACATTCAGTACTTC; CDR3: CASSLGTYDKNIQYF
D: -; J: TRBJ2-7; size: -; V: TRBV7-9; DNA: TGTGCCAGCAGCTTAGGGCAAGCAGTCACCTACGAGCAGTACTTC; CDR3: CASSLGQAVTYEQYF
D: -; J: TRBJ2-7; size: -; V: TRBV7-9; DNA: TGTGCCAGCAGGCCTCAGGGACGGGGCGAGCAGTACTTC; CDR3: CASRPQGRGEQYF
D: -; J: TRBJ2-5; size: few; V: TRBV3-1; DNA: TGTGCCAGCAGCTCCCGGGACGGGAAGGAGACCCAGTACTTC; CDR3: CASSSRDGKETQYF
D: TRBD1; J: TRBJ1-4; size: -; V: TRBV28; DNA: TGTACCAGCAGTCCGTGGGACAGGCAGAATGAAAAACTGTTTTTT; CDR3: CTSSPWDRQNEKLFF
D: -; J: TRBJ2-7; size: many; V: TRBV5-1; DNA: TGCGCCAGCAGCTTAGGACAGTTCTACGAGCAGTACTTC; CDR3: CASSLGQFYEQYF
D: -; J: TRBJ2-1; size: many; V: TRBV5-1; DNA: TGCGCCAGCAGCTTAGGACCTAACAATGAGCAGTTCTTC; CDR3: CASSLGPNNEQFF
D: TRBD1; J: TRBJ2-6; size: few; V: TRBV24-1; DNA: TGTGCCACCAGTGATCCACCCGACAGGGCTGGGGCCAACGTCCTGACTTTC; CDR3: CATSDPPDRAGANVLTF
D: -; J: TRBJ2-7; size: -; V: TRBV20-1; DNA: TGCAGTGCTAGGGTCCAACCATTTTCCTACGAGCAGTACTTC; CDR3: CSARVQPFSYEQYF
D: -; J: TRBJ1-6; size: -; V: TRBV2; DNA: TGTGCCAGCCGCGACAGTAGGGGATCACCCCTCCACTTT; CDR3: CASRDSRGSPLHF
D: -; J: TRBJ2-5; size: -; V: TRBV2; DNA: TGTGCCAGCACCAGTCTAGACTCTCACAATGAGCAGTACTTC; CDR3: CASTSLDSHNEQYF
D: -; J: TRBJ2-5; size: few; V: TRBV11-2; DNA: TGTGCCAGCAGCTTAAGTGGGCGCAATCAAGAGACCCAGTACTTC; CDR3: CASSLSGRNQETQYF
D: TRBD1; J: TRBJ1-1; size: -; V: TRBV6-1; DNA: TGTGCCAGCAGTGAAGCGTGGGTGTTCCGGGACAGCCAAATGAACACTGAAGCTTTCTTT; CDR3: CASSEAWVFRDSQMNTEAFF
D: TRBD1; J: TRBJ1-2; size: -; V: TRBV27; DNA: TGTGCCAGCAGTTCATTCGGGGCGGGACAGGGGGACTCCATCTATGGCTACACCTTC; CDR3: CASSSFGAGQGDSIYGYTF
D: -; J: TRBJ2-1; size: -; V: TRBV5-1; DNA: TGCGCCAGCAGCTTGGCCGAAGGGTCACCCTACAATGAGCAGTTCTTC; CDR3: CASSLAEGSPYNEQFF
D: -; J: TRBJ2-7; size: -; V: TRBV7-2; DNA: TGTGCCAGCAGCTTTAGGTGGTGGGGCTCCTACGAGCAGTACTTC; CDR3: CASSFRWWGSYEQYF
D: -; J: TRBJ1-1; size: -; V: TRBV12-3/TRBV12-4; DNA: TGTGCCAGCAGTCTCTCCGGCCGCGAGGGCACTGAAGCTTTCTTT; CDR3: CASSLSGREGTEAFF
D: TRBD2; J: TRBJ2-5; size: -; V: TRBV12-3/TRBV12-4; DNA: TGTGCCAGCAGTTTAGTAAGGACTAGCGGGCCAGAGACCCAGTACTTC; CDR3: CASSLVRTSGPETQYF
D: -; J: TRBJ1-6; size: once; V: TRBV19; DNA: TGTGCCAGTAGTATGTCGGGACGGAATTCACCCCTCCACTTT; CDR3: CASSMSGRNSPLHF
D: TRBD1; J: TRBJ1-2; size: -; V: TRBV20-1; DNA: TGCAGTGCTAGAGGGTTTCTTGGACAGGGGGCTAACTATGGCTACACCTTC; CDR3: CSARGFLGQGANYGYTF
D: TRBD1; J: TRBJ2-5; size: few; V: TRBV7-9; DNA: TGTGCCAGCAGCTCGACAGGGAAGGAGACCCAGTACTTC; CDR3: CASSSTGKETQYF
D: TRBD1; J: TRBJ2-3; size: -; V: TRBV2; DNA: TGTGCCGGACGACAGGGGTTTACAGATACGCAGTATTTT; CDR3: CAGRQGFTDTQYF
D: -; J: TRBJ1-1; size: -; V: TRBV4-1; DNA: TGCGCCAGCCGGGGAGGGTCCCGAGCTTTCTTT; CDR3: CASRGGSRAFF
D: -; J: TRBJ1-1; size: -; V: TRBV13; DNA: TGTGCCAGCAGCTTCCATACAGGGTTGAACACTGAAGCTTTCTTT; CDR3: CASSFHTGLNTEAFF
D: TRBD1; J: TRBJ2-7; size: few; V: TRBV18; DNA: TGTGCCAGCTCACCACGGAACAGGGGGGTCTCCTACGAGCAGTACTTC; CDR3: CASSPRNRGVSYEQYF
D: TRBD2; J: TRBJ2-2; size: -; V: TRBV14; DNA: TGTGCCAGCAGCCAACGACTAGCGGGGACGAACACCGGGGAGCTGTTTTTT; CDR3: CASSQRLAGTNTGELFF
D: -; J: TRBJ2-1; size: -; V: TRBV20-1; DNA: TGCAGTGCTCACCGGGACCCAGGGCACAGTGAGCAGTTCTTC; CDR3: CSAHRDPGHSEQFF